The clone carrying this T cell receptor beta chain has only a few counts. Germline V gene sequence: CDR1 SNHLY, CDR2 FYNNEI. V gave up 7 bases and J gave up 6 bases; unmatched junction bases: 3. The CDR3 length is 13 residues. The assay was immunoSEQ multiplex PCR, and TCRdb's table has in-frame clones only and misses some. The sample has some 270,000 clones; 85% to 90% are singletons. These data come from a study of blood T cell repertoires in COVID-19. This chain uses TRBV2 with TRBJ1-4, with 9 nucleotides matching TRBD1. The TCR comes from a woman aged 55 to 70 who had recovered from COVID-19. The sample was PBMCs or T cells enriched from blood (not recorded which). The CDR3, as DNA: TGTGCCAGCATGGGACAGGGATATGAAAAACTGTTTTTT. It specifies CASMGQGYEKLFF.